This TCR beta chain stems from a study of blood T cell repertoires in COVID-19. Study-wide context: Both acute and convalescent COVID-19 samples were obtained from the United States, Italy and Spain. Sample material is recorded as cDNA or gDNA derived from T cells, B-cell-depleted T cells, or PBMCs.

CDR1 is SGHRS, CDR2 YFSETQ, per germline. J gave up 2 bases and V 4 bases, and 3 bases lay outside the gene matches. The CDR3 has 15 residues. Per the original methods: The authors estimated nucleated cell counts from reference gene primer amplification. Repertoires were generated with immunoSEQ multiplex PCR, while TCRdb's copy carries only in-frame clones and drops some. V, J and clone size are those of that table, while D and trimming were read from the DNA. The table shows about 120,000 clones, with 75% to 90% occurring only once. The sequence came from a man aged 40-49 years with acute or convalescent COVID-19. V and J are TRBV5-1 and TRBJ2-2; 9 bases match TRBD1. The specimen was peripheral blood. The CDR3 is CASSRTGANTGELFF. The CDR3 nucleotides read TGCGCCAGCAGCCGGACAGGGGCCAACACCGGGGAGCTGTTTTTT. The complete variable domain, with remaining parts taken from reference TRBV5-1 and TRBJ2-2, reads KAGVTQTPRYLIKTRGQQVTLSCSPISGHRSVSWYQQTPGQGLQFLFEYFSETQRNKGNFPGRFSGRQFSNSRSEMNVSTLELGDSALYLCASSRTGANTGELFFGEGSRLTVL.